These 6 T cell receptor beta chains share one sample of origin, sequenced in a study of cytomegalovirus exposure and HLA in healthy donors (dated by TCRdb to the late 2010s). The library was generated by the immunoSEQ multiplex PCR assay. The multiplex PCR relied on a mix of 60 forward primers for TCR Vbeta segments and 13 reverse primers for TCR Jbeta segments. Drawn from immuneACCESS, this table holds only the in-frame rearrangements with V and J called that TCRdb kept. Clones are partly lost; checked studies trace under half to an unresolved V gene and leave the rest unexplained. The table kept for this sample lists roughly 200,000 clones. Of the sample, over 0.95% falls within the top ten clones. Sequenced material: PBMCs. These receptors originate from a girl aged 2-10 years in good health and CMV-seropositive.

The V call is TRBV25-1, the J call TRBJ1-1; D may be TRBD1 (5 bases). Germline CDR1 and CDR2: MGHDK and SYGVNS. Trimming removed 4 bases from V and 6 bases from J, with 9 bases in between. The CDR3 is 12 residues long. The CDR3, as DNA: TGTGCCAGCAGTGTATGGGGGGCTGAAGCTTTCTTT. Amino acid sequence: CASSVWGAEAFF.

This chain joins TRBV28 and TRBJ1-5; TRBD1 aligns across 7 bases. This CDR3 region has 16 residues. Germline-derived CDR1 and CDR2 are MDHEN and SYDVKM. V trimming: 5 bases; J trimming: 1 base; junction bases outside the gene matches: 8. As DNA, the CDR3 is TGTGCCAGCAGTACCAGACAGGGAGGCAGCAATCAGCCCCAGCATTTT. Protein: CASSTRQGGSNQPQHF.

The chain links TRBV10-2 to TRBJ2-7; maybe TRBD1 (6 bases). V dropped 3 bases and J dropped 5 bases, with 14 bases sitting between them. Germline V gene sequence: CDR1 WSHSY, CDR2 SAAADI. This CDR3 is built from 14 residues. This CDR3 is CASSDWPGDNEQYF. The CDR3 DNA follows: TGCGCCAGCAGTGATTGGCCAGGGGATAACGAGCAGTACTTC.

With regard to this clone: The CDR3 does not end in the conserved phenylalanine or tryptophan, so this is likely a read error. The J gene is TRBJ2-7, the V gene TRBV7-9; TRBD1 agrees at 8 bases. The CDR3 covers 15 residues. The trim removed 5 bases at V and 3 bases at J, leaving 9 bases unmatched. Germline CDR1 SEHNR, CDR2 FQNEAQ (reference sequence). The CDR3 DNA is TGTGCCAGCAGCCAACGAGGACAGGGTGACTACGAGCAGTACCTC. The encoded protein is CASSQRGQGDYEQYL.

Comments on this clone: Other DNA sequences in the same sample also yield this CDR3. The V and J genes are TRBV5-1 and TRBJ2-3; TRBD2 aligns across 12 bases. The CDR3 has 16 amino acids. Germline lookup yields CDR1 SGHRS and CDR2 YFSETQ. Trimming took 0 bases from V and 2 from J; bases not matched to a gene: 1. CDR3 nucleotide sequence: TGCGCCAGCAGCTTGGGACTAGCGGGAGTCACAGATACGCAGTATTTT. It encodes CASSLGLAGVTDTQYF.

V and J are TRBV7-6 and TRBJ1-2; 9 bases are a match to TRBD1. This CDR3 has 16 residues. The V gene end was trimmed by 5 bases and the J gene end by 2 bases; junction bases not matched to a gene: 9. CDR1 and CDR2 from the germline V gene are SGHVS and FNYEAQ. DNA for the CDR3: TGTGCCAGCAGCCCCTCGACAGGGGGAACCAACTATGGCTACACCTTC. This encodes CASSPSTGGTNYGYTF.